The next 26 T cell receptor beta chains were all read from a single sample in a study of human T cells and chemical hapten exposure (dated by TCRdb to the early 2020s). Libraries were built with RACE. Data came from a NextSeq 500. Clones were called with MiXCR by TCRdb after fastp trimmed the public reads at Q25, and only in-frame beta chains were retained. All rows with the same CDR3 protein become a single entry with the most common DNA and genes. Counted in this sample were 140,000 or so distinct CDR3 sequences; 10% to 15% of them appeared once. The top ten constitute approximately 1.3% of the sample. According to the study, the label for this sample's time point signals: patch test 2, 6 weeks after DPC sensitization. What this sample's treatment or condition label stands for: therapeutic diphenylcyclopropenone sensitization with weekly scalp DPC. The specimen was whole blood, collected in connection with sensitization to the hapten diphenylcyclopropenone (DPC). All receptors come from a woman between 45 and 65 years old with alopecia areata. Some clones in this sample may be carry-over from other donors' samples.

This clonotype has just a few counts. DNA for the CDR3: TGTGCCAGCAGCCCCGGACCAGGGAACTACGAGCAGTACTTC. Amino acid sequence: CASSPGPGNYEQYF. The V and J genes are TRBV11-3 and TRBJ2-7, with D maybe TRBD1 (5 bases). There are 14 residues in the CDR3. The germline V gene encodes CDR1 SGHNT and CDR2 YENEEA. The V end was cut by 5 bases, the J end by 3 bases, with 14 bases between.

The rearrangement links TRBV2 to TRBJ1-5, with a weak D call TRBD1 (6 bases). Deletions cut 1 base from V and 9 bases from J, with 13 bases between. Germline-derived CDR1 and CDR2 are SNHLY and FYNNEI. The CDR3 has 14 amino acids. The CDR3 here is CASSEGLGGGPQHF. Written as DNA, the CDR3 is TGTGCCAGCAGTGAAGGCTTAGGAGGGGGGCCCCAGCATTTT.

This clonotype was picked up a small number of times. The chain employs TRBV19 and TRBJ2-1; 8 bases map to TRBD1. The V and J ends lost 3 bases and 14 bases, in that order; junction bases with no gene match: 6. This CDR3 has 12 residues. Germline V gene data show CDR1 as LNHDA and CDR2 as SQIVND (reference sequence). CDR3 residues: CASSIETGEKFF. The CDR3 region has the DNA TGTGCCAGTAGTATCGAGACAGGGGAAAAGTTCTTC.

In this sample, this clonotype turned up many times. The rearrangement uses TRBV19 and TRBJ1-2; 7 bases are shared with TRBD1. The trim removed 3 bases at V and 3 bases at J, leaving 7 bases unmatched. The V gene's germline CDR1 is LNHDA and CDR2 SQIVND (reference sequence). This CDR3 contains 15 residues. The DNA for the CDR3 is TGTGCCAGTAGTATGCGGAGGGGGCGCGACTATGGCTACACCTTC. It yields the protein CASSMRRGRDYGYTF.

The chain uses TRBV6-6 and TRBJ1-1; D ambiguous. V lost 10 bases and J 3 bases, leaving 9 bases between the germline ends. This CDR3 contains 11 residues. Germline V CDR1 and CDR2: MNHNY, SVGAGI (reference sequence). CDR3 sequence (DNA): TGTGCCACATGGAGGGACACTGAAGCTTTCTTT. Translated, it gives CATWRDTEAFF.

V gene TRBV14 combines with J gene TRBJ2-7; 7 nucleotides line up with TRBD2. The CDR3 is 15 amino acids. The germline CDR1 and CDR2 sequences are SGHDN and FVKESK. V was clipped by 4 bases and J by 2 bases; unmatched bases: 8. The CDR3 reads CASSLQAGTTYEQYF. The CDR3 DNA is TGTGCCAGCAGCCTGCAAGCGGGAACAACCTACGAGCAGTACTTC.

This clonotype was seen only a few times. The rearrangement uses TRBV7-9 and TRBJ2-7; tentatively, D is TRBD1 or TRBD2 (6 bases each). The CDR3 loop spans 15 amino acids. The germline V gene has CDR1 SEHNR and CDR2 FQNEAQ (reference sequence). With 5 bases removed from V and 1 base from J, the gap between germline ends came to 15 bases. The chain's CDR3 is CASSPRDTVSYEQYF. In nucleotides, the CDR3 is TGTGCCAGCAGCCCGCGGGACACGGTATCCTACGAGCAGTACTTC.

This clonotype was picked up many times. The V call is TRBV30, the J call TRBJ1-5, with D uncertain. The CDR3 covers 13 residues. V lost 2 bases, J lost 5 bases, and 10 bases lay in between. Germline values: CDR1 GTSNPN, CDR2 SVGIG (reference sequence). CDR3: CAWSSGRDQPQHF. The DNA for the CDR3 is TGTGCCTGGAGTTCAGGTCGCGATCAGCCCCAGCATTTT.

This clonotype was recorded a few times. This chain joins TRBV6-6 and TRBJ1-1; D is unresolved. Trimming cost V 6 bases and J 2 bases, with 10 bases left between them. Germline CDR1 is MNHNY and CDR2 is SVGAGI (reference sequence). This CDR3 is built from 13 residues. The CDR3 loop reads CASSSQANTEAFF. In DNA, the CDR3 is TGTGCCAGCAGCTCACAAGCAAACACTGAAGCTTTCTTT.

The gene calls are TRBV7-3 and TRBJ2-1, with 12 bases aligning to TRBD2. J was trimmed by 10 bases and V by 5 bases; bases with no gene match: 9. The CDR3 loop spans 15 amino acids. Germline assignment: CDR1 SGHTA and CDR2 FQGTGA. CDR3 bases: TGTGCCAGCAGCCCCGGACTAGCGGGGTCAGGCGAGCAGTTCTTC. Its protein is CASSPGLAGSGEQFF.

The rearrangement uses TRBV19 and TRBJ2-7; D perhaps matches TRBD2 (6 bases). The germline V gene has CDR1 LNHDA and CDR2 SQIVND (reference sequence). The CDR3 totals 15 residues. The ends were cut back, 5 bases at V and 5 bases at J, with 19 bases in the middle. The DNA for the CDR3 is TGTGCCAGTAGTCCCGGGACTGCGTTTGTAAACGAGCAGTACTTC. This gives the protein CASSPGTAFVNEQYF.

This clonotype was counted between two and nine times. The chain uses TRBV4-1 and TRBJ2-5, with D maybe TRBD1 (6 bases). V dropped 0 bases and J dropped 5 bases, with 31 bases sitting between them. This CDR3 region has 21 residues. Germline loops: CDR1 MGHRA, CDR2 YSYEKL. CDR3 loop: CASSQDNPSQWTAANGETQYF. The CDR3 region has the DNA TGCGCCAGCAGCCAAGATAATCCCTCCCAGTGGACAGCGGCAAATGGGGAGACCCAGTACTTC.

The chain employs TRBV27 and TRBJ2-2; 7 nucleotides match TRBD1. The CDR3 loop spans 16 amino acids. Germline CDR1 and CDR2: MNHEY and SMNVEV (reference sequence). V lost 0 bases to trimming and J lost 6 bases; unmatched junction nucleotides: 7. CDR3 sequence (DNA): TGTGCCAGCAGTTTATCAGGGGTAACAGGGGCCGGGGAGCTGTTTTTT. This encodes CASSLSGVTGAGELFF.

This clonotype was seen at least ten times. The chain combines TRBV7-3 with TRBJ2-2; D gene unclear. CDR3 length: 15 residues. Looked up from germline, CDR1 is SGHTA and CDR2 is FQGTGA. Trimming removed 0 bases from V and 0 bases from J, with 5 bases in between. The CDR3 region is CASSLTGSNTGELFF. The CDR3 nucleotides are TGTGCCAGCAGCTTAACGGGGTCGAACACCGGGGAGCTGTTTTTT.

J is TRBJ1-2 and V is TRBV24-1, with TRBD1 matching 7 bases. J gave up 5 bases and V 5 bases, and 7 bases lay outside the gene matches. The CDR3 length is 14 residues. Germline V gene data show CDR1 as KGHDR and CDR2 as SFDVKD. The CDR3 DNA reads TGTGCCACCAGTGGACAGGGCCAGAGGTATGGCTACACCTTC. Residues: CATSGQGQRYGYTF.

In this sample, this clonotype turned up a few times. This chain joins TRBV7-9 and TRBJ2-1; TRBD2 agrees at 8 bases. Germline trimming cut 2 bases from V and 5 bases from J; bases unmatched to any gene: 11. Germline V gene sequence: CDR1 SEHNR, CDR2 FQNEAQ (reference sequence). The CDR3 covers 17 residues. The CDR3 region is CASSLSREGLLHNEQFF. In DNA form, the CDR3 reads TGTGCCAGCAGCTTAAGTCGGGAGGGCCTCCTTCACAATGAGCAGTTCTTC.

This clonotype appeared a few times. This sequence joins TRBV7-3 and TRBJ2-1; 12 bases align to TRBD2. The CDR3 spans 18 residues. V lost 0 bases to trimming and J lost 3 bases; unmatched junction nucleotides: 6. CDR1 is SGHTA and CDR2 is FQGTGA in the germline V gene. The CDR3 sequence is CASSLTSSGRAHYNEQFF. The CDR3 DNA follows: TGTGCCAGCAGCTTAACGTCTAGCGGGAGGGCCCACTACAATGAGCAGTTCTTC.

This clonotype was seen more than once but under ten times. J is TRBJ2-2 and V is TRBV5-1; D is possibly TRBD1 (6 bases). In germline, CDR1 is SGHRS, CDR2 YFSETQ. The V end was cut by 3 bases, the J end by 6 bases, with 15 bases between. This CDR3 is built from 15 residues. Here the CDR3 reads CASSSMGSGAGELFF. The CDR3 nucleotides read TGCGCCAGCAGCTCAATGGGATCAGGGGCCGGGGAGCTGTTTTTT.

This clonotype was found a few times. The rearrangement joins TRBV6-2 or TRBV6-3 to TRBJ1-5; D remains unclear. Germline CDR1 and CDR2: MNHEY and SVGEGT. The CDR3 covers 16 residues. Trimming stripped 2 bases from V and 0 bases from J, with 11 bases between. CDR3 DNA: TGTGCCAGCAGTTACGGTTTGGGAGGTAGCAATCAGCCCCAGCATTTT. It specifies CASSYGLGGSNQPQHF.

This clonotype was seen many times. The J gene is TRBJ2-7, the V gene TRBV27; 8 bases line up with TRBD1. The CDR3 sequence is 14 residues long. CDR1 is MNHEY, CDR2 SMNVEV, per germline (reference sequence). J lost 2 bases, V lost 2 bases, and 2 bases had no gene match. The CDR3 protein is CASSLTTGAYEQYF. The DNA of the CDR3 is TGTGCCAGCAGTTTAACGACAGGGGCCTACGAGCAGTACTTC.

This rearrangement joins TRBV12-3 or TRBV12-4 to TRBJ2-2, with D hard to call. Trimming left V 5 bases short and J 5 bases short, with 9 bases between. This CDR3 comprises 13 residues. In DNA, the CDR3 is TGTGCCAGCAGTAAACACGATACCGGGGAGCTGTTTTTT. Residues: CASSKHDTGELFF.

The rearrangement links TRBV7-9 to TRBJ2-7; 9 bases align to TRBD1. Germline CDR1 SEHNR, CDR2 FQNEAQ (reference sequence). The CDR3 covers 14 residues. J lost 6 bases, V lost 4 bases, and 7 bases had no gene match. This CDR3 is CASSWETGGGEQYF. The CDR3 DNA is TGTGCCAGCAGCTGGGAGACAGGGGGAGGCGAGCAGTACTTC.

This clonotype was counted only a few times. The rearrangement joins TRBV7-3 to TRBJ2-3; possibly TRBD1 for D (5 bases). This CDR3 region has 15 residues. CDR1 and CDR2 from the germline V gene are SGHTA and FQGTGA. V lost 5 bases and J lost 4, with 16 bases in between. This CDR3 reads CASSPTAGFADTQYF. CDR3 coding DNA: TGTGCCAGCAGCCCTACGGCAGGGTTCGCAGATACGCAGTATTTT.

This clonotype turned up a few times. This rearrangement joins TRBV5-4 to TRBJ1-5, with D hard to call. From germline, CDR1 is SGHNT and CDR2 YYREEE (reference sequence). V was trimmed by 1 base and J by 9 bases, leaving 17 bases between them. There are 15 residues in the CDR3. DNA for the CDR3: TGTGCCAGCAGCTTGTTGGGCAGCTTAATTTTGCCCCAGCATTTT. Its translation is CASSLLGSLILPQHF.

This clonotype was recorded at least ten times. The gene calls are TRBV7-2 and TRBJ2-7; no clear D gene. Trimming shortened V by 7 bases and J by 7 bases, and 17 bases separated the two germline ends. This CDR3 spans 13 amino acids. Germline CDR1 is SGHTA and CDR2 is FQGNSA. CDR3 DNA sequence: TGTGCCAGCACCCCAGCCCTTATGGGGGAGCAGTACTTC. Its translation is CASTPALMGEQYF.

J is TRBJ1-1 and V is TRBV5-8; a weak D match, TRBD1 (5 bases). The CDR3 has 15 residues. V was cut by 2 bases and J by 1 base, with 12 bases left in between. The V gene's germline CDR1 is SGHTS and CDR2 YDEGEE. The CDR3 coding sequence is TGTGCCAGCAGCTTCAGGGACTCGCAGAACACTGAAGCTTTCTTT. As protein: CASSFRDSQNTEAFF.